This TCR beta chain came from a study of naive and memory T cell subsets. Study-wide findings and caveats: This RNA-based method may be sensitive to activation-related transcript changes.

This clonotype was recorded a few times. What it recognizes is unknown. The CDR3 sequence is 12 residues long. The V end was cut by 4 bases, the J end by 4 bases, with 10 bases between. The germline CDR1 and CDR2 sequences are SQVTM and ANQGSEA. TCR cDNA received a 3' ligated oligonucleotide that carried a UMI. Four PCR rounds used nested alpha and beta constant region primers plus the SP2 primer. TCRdb re-analysed the UMI-ligation and nested PCR reads in MiXCR, keeping a single row per CDR3 protein. The sample includes tens of thousands of distinct CDR3 sequences, around 5.3% seen only once; the top ten take under 8%.

The sequencing input was blood. The clonotype comes from an adult in good health. The rearrangement uses TRBV29-1 and TRBJ2-5, with D possibly matching TRBD1 (5 bases). This CDR3 is CSVAPRAETQYF. The CDR3 coding sequence is TGCAGCGTTGCCCCCAGGGCAGAGACCCAGTACTTC.